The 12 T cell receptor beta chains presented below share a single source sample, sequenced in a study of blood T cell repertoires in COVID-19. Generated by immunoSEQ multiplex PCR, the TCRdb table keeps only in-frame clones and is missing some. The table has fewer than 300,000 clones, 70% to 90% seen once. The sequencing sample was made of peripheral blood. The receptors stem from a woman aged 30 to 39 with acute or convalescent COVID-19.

CDR3 residues: CASSPPGRQGDQPQHF. The CDR3 DNA sequence: TGTGCCAGCTCACCACCGGGGCGACAGGGTGACCAGCCCCAGCATTTT. The chain joins TRBV18 to TRBJ1-5; 7 bases map to TRBD1. Germline values: CDR1 KGHSH, CDR2 LQKENI. With 0 bases clipped from V and 7 bases from J, the junction kept 9 bases outside the gene matches. This CDR3 is 16 amino acids long.

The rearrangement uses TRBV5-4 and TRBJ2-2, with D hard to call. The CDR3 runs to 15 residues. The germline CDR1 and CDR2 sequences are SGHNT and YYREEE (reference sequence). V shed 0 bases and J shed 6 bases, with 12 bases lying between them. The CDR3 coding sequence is TGTGCCAGCAGCTTGGGGCCAAATTACGCCGGGGAGCTGTTTTTT. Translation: CASSLGPNYAGELFF.

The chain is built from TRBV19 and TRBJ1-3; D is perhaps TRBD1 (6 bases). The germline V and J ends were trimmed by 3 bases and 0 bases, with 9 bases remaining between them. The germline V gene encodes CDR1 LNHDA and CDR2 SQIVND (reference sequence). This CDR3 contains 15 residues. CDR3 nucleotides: TGTGCCAGTAGTATCAGGACAGACTCTGGAAACACCATATATTTT. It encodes CASSIRTDSGNTIYF.

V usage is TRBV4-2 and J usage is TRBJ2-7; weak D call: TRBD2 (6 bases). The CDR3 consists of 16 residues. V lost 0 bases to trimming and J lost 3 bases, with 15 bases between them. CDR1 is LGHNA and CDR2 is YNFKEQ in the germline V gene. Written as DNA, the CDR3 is TGTGCCAGCAGCCAAGAGGCACAAGCGGGCCTCTACGAGCAGTACTTC. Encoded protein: CASSQEAQAGLYEQYF.

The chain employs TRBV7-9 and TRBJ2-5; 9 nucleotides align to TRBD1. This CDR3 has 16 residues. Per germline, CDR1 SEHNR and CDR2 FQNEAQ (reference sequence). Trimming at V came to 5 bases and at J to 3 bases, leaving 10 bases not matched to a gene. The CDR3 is CASSRRRDRAEETQYF. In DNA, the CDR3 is TGTGCCAGCAGCAGGCGCCGGGACAGGGCTGAAGAGACCCAGTACTTC.

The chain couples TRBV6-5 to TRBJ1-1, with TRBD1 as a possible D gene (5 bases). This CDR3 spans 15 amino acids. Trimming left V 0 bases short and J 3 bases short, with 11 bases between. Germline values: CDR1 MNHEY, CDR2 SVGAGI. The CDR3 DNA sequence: TGTGCCAGCAGTTACTCGACAGACCCTTACACTGAAGCTTTCTTT. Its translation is CASSYSTDPYTEAFF.

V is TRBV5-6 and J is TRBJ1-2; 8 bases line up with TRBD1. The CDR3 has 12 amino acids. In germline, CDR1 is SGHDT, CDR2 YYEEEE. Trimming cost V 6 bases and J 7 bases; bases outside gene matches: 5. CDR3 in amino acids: CASTGDRPGYTF. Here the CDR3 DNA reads TGTGCCAGCACCGGGGACAGGCCTGGCTACACCTTC.

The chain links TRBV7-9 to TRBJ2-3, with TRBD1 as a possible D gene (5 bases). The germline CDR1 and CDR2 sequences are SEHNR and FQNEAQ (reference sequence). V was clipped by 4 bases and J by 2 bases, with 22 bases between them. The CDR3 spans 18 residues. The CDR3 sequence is CASSSLQGGITYTDTQYF. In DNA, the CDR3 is TGTGCCAGCAGCTCCCTGCAGGGTGGGATTACCTACACAGATACGCAGTATTTT.

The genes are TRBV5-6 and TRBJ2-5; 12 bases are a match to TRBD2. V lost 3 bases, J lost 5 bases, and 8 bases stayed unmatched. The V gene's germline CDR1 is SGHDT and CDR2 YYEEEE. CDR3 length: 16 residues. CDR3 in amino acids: CASSSATSGRWETQYF. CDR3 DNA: TGTGCCAGCAGCTCGGCCACTAGCGGGAGGTGGGAGACCCAGTACTTC. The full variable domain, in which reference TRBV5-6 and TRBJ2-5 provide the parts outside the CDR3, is DAGVTQSPTHLIKTRGQQVTLRCSPKSGHDTVSWYQQALGQGPQFIFQYYEEEERQRGNFPDRFSGHQFPNYSSELNVNALLLGDSALYLCASSSATSGRWETQYFGPGTRLLVL.

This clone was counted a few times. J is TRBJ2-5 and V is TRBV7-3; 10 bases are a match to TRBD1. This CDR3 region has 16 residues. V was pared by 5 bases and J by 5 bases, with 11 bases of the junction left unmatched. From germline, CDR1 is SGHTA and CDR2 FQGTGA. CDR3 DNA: TGTGCCAGCAGCCCCTATCGGACAGGGGGATCGGAGACCCAGTACTTC. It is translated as CASSPYRTGGSETQYF. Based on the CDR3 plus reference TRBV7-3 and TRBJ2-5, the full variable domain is GAGVSQTPSNKVTEKGKYVELRCDPISGHTALYWYRQSLGQGPEFLIYFQGTGAADDSGLPNDRFFAVRPEGSVSTLKIQRTERGDSAVYLCASSPYRTGGSETQYFGPGTRLLVL.

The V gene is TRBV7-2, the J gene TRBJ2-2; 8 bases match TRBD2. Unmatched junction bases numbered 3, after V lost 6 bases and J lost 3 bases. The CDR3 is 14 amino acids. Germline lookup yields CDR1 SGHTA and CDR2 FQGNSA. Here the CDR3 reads CASRIAGYTGELFF. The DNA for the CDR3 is TGTGCCAGCAGGATAGCGGGATACACCGGGGAGCTGTTTTTT.

The CDR3 nucleotides are TGTGCCAGCAGCGATACGGGAATTGGGGTAATCTATGGCTACACCTTC. Its translation: CASSDTGIGVIYGYTF. This rearrangement joins TRBV5-4 to TRBJ1-2; D not certain. V lost 4 bases and J 4 bases, leaving 20 bases between the germline ends. This CDR3 contains 16 residues. Germline V gene lookup returns CDR1 SGHNT and CDR2 YYREEE (reference sequence).